This TCR beta chain was sequenced during a study of blood T cell repertoires in COVID-19. Study-level information: The United States, Italy and Spain were the sources of the acute and convalescent COVID-19 samples. In each case, the material was cDNA or gDNA derived from T cells, B-cell-depleted T cells, or PBMCs.

In the authors' methods: Nucleated cell number was recorded as an estimate derived from reference gene primer amplification. Sequencing used immunoSEQ multiplex PCR; TCRdb keeps in-frame clones, though not all of them. The V and J calls and clone size are taken from that table; D and trimming were inferred from the DNA. The table lists over 85,000 clones, 70% to 80% of them singletons, with less than 10% in the top ten. This clone was counted once. Source material: peripheral blood. This sequence was found in a woman aged 60-75 years with acute or convalescent COVID-19.

CDR3: CASSYLAGGPGYTQYF. The CDR3 DNA reads as TGTGCCAGCAGTTATTTGGCAGGGGGGCCCGGGTATACGCAGTATTTT. The gene calls are TRBV6-5 and TRBJ2-3, with a possible D match to TRBD1 (7 bases). CDR1 and CDR2 from the germline V gene are MNHEY and SVGAGI. Trimming took 3 bases from V and 7 from J, leaving 20 bases between them. This CDR3 is 16 amino acids long.